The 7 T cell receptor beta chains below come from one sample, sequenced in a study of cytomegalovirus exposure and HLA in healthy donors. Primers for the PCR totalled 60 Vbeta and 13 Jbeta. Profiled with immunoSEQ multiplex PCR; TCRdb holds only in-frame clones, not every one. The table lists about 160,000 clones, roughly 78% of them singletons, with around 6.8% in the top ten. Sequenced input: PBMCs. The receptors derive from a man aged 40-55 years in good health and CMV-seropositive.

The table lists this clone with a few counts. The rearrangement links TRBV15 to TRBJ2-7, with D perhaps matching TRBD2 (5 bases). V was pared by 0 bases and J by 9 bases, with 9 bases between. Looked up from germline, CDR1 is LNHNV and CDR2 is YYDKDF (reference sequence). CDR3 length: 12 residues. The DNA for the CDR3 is TGTGCCACCAGCAGAGATCGGGGTGGGCAGTACTTC. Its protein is CATSRDRGGQYF.

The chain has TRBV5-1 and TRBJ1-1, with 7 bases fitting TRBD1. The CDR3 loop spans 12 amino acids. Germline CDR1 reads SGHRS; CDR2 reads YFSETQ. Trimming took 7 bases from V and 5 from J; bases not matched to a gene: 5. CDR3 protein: CASGLTGTEAFF. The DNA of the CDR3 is TGCGCCAGCGGTTTGACAGGGACTGAAGCTTTCTTT.

The CDR3 region has the DNA TGTGCCAGCTCACCGGACAGGGGGTATGAAAAACTGTTTTTT. It codes for CASSPDRGYEKLFF. The chain is built from TRBV18 and TRBJ1-4; 10 bases map to TRBD1. This CDR3 region has 14 residues. CDR1 and CDR2 (germline): KGHSH, LQKENI. J was trimmed by 6 bases and V by 3 bases; bases with no gene match: 1.

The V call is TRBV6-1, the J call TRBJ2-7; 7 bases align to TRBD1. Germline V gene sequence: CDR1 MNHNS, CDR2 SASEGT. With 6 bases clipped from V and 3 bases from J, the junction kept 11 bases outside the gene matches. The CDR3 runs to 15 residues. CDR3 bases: TGTGCCAGCAGGACCGTTTTCGGACAGGTCTACGAGCAGTACTTC. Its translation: CASRTVFGQVYEQYF.

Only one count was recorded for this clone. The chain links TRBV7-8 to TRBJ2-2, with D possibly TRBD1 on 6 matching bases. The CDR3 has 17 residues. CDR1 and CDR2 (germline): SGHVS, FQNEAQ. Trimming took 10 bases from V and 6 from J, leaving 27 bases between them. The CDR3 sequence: CANWISRDTGSPGELFF. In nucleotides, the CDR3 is TGTGCCAACTGGATCTCACGGGACACCGGGTCCCCCGGGGAGCTGTTTTTT.

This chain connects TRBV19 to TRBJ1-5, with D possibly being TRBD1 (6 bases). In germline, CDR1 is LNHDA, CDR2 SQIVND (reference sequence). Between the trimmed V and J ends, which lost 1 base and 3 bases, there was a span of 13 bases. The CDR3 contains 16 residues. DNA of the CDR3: TGTGCCAGTAGTATAGGGGGAGGGGGACTCAATCAGCCCCAGCATTTT. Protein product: CASSIGGGGLNQPQHF.

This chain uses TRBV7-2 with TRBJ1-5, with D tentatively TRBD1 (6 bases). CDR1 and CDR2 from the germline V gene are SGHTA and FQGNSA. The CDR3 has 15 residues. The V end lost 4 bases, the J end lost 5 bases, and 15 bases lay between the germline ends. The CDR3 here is CASSSRGGNDQPQHF. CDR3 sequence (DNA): TGTGCCAGCAGCTCGAGGGGGGGCAATGATCAGCCCCAGCATTTT. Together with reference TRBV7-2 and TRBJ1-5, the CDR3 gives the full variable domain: GAGVSQSPSNKVTEKGKDVELRCDPISGHTALYWYRQSLGQGLEFLIYFQGNSAPDKSGLPSDRFSAERTGGSVSTLTIQRTQQEDSAVYLCASSSRGGNDQPQHFGDGTRLSIL.